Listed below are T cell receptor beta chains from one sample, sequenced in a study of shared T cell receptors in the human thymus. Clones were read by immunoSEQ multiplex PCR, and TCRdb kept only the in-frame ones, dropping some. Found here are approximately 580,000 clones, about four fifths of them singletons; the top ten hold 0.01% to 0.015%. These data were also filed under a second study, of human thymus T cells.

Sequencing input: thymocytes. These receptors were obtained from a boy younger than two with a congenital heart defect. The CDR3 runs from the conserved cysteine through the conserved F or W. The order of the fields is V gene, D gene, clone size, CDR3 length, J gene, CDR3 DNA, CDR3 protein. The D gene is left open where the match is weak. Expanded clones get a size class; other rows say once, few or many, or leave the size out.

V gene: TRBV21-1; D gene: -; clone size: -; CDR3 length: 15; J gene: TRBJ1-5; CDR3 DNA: TGTGCCAGCAGCAAAGCTGGGGGGTACAATCAGCCCCAGCATTTT; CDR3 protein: CASSKAGGYNQPQHF
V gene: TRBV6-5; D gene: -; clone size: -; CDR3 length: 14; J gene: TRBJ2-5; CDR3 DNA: TGTGCCAGCAGTCATTTACAGGTGCAAGAGACCCAGTACTTC; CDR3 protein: CASSHLQVQETQYF
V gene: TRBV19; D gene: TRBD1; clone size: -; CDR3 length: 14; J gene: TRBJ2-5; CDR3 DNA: TGTGCCAGTAAGTGGACAGGTTTGCAAGAGACCCAGTACTTC; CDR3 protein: CASKWTGLQETQYF
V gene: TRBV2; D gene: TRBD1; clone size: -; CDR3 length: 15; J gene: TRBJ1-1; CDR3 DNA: TGTGCCAGTCCGGGACAGGGGCCGGTGAACACTGAAGCTTTCTTT; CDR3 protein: CASPGQGPVNTEAFF
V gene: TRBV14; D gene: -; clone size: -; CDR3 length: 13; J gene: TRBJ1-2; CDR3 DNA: TGTGCCAGCAGCCAAGAGAACAGTTATGGCTACACCTTC; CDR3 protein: CASSQENSYGYTF
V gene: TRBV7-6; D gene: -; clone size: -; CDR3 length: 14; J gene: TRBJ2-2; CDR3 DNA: TGTGCCAGCGCTCCAGGGCTGCTCACCGGGGAGCTGTTTTTT; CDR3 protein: CASAPGLLTGELFF
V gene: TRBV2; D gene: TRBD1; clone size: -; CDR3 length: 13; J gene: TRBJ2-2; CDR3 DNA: TGTGCCAGCCGGGACAGGTACACCGGGGAGCTGTTTTTT; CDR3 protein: CASRDRYTGELFF
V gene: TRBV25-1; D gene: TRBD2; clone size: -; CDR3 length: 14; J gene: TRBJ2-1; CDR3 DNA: TGTGCCAGCATCGGCGGGAGGTACTACAATGAGCAGTTCTTC; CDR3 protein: CASIGGRYYNEQFF
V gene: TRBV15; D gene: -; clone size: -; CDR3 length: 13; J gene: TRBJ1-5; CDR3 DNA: TGTGCCACCAGCCGGGACACCCCGGGACCCCAGCATTTT; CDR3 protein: CATSRDTPGPQHF
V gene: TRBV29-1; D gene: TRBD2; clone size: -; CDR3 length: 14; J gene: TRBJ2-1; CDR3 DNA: TGCAGCGCCTTAGCGGGAGCGTCCTACAATGAGCAGTTCTTC; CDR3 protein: CSALAGASYNEQFF
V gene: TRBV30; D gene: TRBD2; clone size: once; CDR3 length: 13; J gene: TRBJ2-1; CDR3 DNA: TGTGCCTGGAGCGGGAGGAAGGACAATGAGCAGTTCTTC; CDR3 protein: CAWSGRKDNEQFF
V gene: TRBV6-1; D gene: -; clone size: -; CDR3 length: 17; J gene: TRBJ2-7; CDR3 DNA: TGTGCCAGCAGTGAAGCCAGCAGGGGATGGGCCTCCTACGAGCAGTACTTC; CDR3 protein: CASSEASRGWASYEQYF
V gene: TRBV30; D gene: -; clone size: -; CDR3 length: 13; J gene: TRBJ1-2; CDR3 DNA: TGTGCCTGGACCCGACGGGGGGCCCATGGCTACACCTTC; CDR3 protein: CAWTRRGAHGYTF
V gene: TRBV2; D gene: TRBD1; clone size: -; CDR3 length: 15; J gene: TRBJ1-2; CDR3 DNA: TGTGCCAGCAGTGAAAAGGGGGCAGAGGACTATGGCTACACCTTC; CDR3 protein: CASSEKGAEDYGYTF
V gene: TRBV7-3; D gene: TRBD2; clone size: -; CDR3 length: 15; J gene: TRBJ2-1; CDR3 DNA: TGTGCCAGCAGCTTAGAGCGGGAAGAATACAATGAGCAGTTCTTC; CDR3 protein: CASSLEREEYNEQFF
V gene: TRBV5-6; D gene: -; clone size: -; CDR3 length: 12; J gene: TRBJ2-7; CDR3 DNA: TGTGCCAGCCATACAGGGTGGCACGAGCAGTACTTC; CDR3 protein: CASHTGWHEQYF
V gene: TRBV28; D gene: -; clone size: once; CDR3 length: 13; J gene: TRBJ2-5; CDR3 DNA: TGTGCCAGCAGTTTATCCAGAAAAGAGACCCAGTACTTC; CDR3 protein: CASSLSRKETQYF
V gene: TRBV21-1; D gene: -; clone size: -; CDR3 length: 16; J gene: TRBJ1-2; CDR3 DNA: TGTGCCAGCAGCAAAAGGGGGACAGGGAACAAGGGAGGCTACACCTTC; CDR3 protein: CASSKRGTGNKGGYTF
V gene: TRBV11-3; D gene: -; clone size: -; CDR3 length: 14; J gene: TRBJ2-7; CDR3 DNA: TGTGCCAGCAGCTTAGGGGCGGGAAGCTACGAGCAGTACTTC; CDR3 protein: CASSLGAGSYEQYF
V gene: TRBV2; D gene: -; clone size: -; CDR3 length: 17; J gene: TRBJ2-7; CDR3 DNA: TGTGCCAGCGAAGAGGGGGTGTGTCAGGCGGGCGGTTACGAGCAGTACTTC; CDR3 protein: CASEEGVCQAGGYEQYF
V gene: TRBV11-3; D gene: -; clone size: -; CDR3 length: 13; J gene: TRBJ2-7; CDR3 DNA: TGTGCCAGCAGCTTACGGAGGTCCGACGAGCAGTACTTC; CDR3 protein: CASSLRRSDEQYF
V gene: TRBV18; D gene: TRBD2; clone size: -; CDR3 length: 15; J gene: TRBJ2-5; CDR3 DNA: TGTGCCAGCTCGCACATCCCGGGGGGGGAAGAGACCCAGTACTTC; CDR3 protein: CASSHIPGGEETQYF
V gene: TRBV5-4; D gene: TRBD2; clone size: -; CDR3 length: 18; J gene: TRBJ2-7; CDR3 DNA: TGTGCCAGCAGTTCGCTTTCTAGCGGGAGGTCCCCCAACTACGAGCAGTACTTC; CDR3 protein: CASSSLSSGRSPNYEQYF
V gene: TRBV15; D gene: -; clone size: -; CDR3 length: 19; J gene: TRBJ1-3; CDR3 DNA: TGTGCCACCAGCAGAGATCGGGGGGCAGGGAACTCCTCTGGAAACACCATATATTTT; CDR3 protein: CATSRDRGAGNSSGNTIYF
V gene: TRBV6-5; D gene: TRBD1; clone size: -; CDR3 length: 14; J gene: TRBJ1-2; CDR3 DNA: TGTGCCAGCACATCGGCGGACAGGGGCTATGGCTACACCTTC; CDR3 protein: CASTSADRGYGYTF
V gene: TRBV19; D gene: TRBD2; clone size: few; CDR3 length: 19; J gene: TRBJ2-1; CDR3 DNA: TGTGCCAGTAGTATACCCCTGGGACTAGCGGGATCATGGGACAATGAGCAGTTCTTC; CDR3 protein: CASSIPLGLAGSWDNEQFF
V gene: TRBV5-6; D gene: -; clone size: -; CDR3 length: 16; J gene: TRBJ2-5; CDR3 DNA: TGTGCCAGCAGCTCTTCTTGCCCCCGGTACCAAGAGACCCAGTACTTC; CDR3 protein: CASSSSCPRYQETQYF
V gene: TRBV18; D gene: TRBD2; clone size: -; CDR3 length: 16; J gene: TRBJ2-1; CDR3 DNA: TGTGCCAGCTCACCACACGATAGCGGGAGGTGGGATGAGCAGTTCTTC; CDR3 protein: CASSPHDSGRWDEQFF
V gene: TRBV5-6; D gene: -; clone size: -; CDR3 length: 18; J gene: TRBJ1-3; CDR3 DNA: TGTGCCAGCAGCAAGGGGAGGCGACACTCCCTCTCTGGAAACACCATATATTTT; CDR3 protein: CASSKGRRHSLSGNTIYF
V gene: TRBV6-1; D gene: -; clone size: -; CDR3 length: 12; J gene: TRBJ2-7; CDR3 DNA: TGTGCCAGCAGTGAGTGGGACAACGAGCAGTACTTC; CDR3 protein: CASSEWDNEQYF
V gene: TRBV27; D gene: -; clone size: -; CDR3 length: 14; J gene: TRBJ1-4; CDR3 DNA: TGTGCCAGCAGTTTGAGGGCTACTAATGAAAAACTGTTTTTT; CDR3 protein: CASSLRATNEKLFF
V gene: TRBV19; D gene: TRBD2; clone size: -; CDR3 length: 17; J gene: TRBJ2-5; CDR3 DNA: TGTGCCAGTAGTAGGAGCCCAATAGCGGGAGGCGAAGAGACCCAGTACTTC; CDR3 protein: CASSRSPIAGGEETQYF
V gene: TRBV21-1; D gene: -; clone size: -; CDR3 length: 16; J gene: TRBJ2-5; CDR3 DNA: TGTGCCAGCAGCAAATCCGAGACAGGGGATCAGGAGACCCAGTACTTC; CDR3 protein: CASSKSETGDQETQYF
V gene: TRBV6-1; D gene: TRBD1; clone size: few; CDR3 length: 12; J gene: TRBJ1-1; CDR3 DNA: TGTGCCATCCAGGACAGGAGGACTGAAGCTTTCTTT; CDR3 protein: CAIQDRRTEAFF
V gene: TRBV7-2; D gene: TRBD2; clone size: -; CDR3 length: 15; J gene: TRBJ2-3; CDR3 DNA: TGTGCCAGCAGCTCGACTAGCGGGAGAGCAGATACGCAGTATTTT; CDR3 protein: CASSSTSGRADTQYF
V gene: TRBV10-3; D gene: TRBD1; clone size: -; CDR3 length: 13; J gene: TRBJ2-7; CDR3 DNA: TGTGCCATCAGTGCTCAGGGGGCCTACGAGCAGTACTTC; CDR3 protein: CAISAQGAYEQYF
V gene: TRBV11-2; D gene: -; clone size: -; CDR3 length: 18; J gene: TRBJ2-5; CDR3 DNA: TGTGCCAGCAGCTTAGATCGTGGACTGAGACACCCCCAAGAGACCCAGTACTTC; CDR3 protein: CASSLDRGLRHPQETQYF
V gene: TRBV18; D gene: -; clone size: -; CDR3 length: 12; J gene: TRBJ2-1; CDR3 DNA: TGTGCCAGCCGGGACAATACGAATGAGCAGTTCTTC; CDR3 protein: CASRDNTNEQFF
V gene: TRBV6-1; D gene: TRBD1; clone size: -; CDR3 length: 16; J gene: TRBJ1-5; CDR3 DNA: TGTGCCAGCAGTGAAGTAGGGGGCAGGGGGCCGGAGCCCCAGCATTTT; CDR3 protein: CASSEVGGRGPEPQHF
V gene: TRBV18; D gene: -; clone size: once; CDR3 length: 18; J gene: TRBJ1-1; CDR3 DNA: TGTGCCAGCTTGCCGCGTAGAGGGGGGGTGTTAGGGGGAACTGAAGCTTTCTTT; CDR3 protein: CASLPRRGGVLGGTEAFF
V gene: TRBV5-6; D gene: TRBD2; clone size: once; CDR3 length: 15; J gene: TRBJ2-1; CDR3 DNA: TGTGCCAGCAGCATTAGCGGGGCTGAAGGGAATGAGCAGTTCTTC; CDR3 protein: CASSISGAEGNEQFF
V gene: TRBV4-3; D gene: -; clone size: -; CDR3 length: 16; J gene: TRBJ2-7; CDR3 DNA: TGCGCCAGCAGCCAAGCGAGGGGGACGGGATCCTACGAGCAGTACTTC; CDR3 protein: CASSQARGTGSYEQYF
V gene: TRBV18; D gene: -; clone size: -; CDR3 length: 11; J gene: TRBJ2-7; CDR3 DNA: TGTGCCAGCTCCGGGGGTTACGAGCAGTACTTC; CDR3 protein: CASSGGYEQYF